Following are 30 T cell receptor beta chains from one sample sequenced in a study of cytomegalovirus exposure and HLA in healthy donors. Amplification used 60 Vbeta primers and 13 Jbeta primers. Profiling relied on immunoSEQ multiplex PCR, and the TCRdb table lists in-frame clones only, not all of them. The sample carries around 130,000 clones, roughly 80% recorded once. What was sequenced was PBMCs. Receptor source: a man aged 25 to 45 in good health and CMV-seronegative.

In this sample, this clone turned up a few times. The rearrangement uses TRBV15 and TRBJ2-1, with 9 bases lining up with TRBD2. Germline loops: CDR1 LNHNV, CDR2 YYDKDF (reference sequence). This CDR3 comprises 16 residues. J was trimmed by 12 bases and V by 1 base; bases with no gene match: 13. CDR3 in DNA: TGTGCCACCAGCAGAGGAGCTGAAGCGGGGGGTGTTGGGCAGTTCTTC. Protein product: CATSRGAEAGGVGQFF.

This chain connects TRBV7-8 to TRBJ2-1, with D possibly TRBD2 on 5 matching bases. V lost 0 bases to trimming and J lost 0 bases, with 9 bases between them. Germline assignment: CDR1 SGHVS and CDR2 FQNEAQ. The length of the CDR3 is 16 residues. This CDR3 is CASSLAPGSSYNEQFF. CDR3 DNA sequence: TGTGCCAGCAGCTTAGCTCCGGGGAGCTCCTACAATGAGCAGTTCTTC.

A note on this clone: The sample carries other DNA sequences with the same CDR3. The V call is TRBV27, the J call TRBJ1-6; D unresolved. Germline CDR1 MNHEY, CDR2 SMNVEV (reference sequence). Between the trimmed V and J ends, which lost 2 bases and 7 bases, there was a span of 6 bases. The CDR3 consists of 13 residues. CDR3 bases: TGTGCCAGCAGTTTACGGGAAAATTCACCCCTCCACTTT. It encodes CASSLRENSPLHF.

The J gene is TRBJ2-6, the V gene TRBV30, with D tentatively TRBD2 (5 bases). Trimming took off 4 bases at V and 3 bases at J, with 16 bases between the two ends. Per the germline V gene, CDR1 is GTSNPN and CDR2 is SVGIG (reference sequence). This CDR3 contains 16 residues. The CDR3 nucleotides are TGTGCCTGGACCAACACGGGAAGAAGTGGGGCCAACGTCCTGACTTTC. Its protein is CAWTNTGRSGANVLTF.

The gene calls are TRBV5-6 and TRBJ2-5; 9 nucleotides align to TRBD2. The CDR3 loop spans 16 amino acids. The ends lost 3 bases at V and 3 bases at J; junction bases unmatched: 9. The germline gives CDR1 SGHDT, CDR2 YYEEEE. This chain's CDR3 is CASSSIAGVTKETQYF. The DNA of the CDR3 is TGTGCCAGCAGCTCTATAGCGGGGGTTACCAAAGAGACCCAGTACTTC.

The CDR3: CASSLGAGGEYGYTF. CDR3 bases: TGTGCCAGCAGCCTCGGGGCAGGGGGCGAGTATGGCTACACCTTC. The chain couples TRBV28 to TRBJ1-2, with TRBD1 matching 8 bases. The CDR3 contains 15 residues. Germline loops: CDR1 MDHEN, CDR2 SYDVKM. V gave up 6 bases and J gave up 5 bases; unmatched junction bases: 11.

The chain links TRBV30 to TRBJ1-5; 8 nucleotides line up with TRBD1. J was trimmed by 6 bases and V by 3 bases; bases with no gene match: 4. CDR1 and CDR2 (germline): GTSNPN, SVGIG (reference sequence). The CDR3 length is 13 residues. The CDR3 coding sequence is TGTGCCTGGAGGGACAGGGTCCGTCAGCCCCAGCATTTT. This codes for CAWRDRVRQPQHF.

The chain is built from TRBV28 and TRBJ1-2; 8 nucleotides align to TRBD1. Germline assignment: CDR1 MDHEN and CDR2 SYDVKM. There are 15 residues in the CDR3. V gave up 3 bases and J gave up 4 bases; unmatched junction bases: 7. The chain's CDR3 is CASSFPAGTGYGYTF. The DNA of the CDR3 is TGTGCCAGCAGTTTTCCCGCCGGGACAGGCTATGGCTACACCTTC.

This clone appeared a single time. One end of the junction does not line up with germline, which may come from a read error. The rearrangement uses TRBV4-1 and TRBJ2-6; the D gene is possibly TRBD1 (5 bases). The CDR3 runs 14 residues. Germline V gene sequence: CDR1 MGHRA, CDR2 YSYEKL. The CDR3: CASSQLDGANGLTF. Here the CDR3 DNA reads TGCGCCAGCAGCCAGCTGGATGGGGCCAACGGCCTGACTTTC.

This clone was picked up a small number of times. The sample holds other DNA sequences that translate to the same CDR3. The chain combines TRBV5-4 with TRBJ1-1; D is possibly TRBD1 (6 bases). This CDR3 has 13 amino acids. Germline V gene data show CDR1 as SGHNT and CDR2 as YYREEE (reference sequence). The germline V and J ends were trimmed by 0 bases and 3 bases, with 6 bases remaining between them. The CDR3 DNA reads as TGTGCCAGCAGCTTGGACAGGGACACTGAAGCTTTCTTT. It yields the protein CASSLDRDTEAFF.

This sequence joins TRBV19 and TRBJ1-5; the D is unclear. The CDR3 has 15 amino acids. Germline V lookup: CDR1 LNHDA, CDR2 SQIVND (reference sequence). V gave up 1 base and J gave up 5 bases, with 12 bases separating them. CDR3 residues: CASSIAGEGDQPQHF. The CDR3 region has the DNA TGTGCCAGTAGTATAGCGGGAGAGGGTGATCAGCCCCAGCATTTT.

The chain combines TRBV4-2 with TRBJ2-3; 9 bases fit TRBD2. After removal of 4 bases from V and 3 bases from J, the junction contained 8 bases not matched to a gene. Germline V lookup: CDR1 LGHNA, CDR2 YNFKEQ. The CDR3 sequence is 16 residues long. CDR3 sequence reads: CASSLSGSGETDTQYF. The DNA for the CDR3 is TGTGCCAGCAGCCTTAGCGGGAGCGGCGAGACAGATACGCAGTATTTT.

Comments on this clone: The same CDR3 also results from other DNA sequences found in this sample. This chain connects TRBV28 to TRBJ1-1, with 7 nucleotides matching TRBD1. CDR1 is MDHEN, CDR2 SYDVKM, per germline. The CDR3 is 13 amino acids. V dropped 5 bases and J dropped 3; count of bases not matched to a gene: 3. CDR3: CASSPQGYTEAFF. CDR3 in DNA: TGTGCCAGCAGTCCACAGGGGTACACTGAAGCTTTCTTT.

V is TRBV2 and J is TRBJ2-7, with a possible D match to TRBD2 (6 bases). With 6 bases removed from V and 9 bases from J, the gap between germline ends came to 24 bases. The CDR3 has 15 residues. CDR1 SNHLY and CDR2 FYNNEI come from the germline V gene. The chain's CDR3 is CASRDAGLNLGGQYF. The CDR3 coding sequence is TGTGCCAGCAGGGACGCCGGGCTTAACTTGGGGGGGCAGTACTTC.

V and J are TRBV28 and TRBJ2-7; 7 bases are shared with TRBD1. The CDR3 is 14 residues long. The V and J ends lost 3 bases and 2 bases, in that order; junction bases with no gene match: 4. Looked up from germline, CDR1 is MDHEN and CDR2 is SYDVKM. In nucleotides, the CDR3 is TGTGCCAGCAGTTTCCGGCAGGGGGCCTACGAGCAGTACTTC. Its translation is CASSFRQGAYEQYF.

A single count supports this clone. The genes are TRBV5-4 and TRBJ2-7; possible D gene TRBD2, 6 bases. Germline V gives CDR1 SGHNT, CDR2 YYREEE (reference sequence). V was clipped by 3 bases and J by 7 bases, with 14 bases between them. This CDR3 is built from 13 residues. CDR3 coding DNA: TGTGCCAGCAGCTGGACCTACGCGGGGGAGCAGTACTTC. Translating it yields CASSWTYAGEQYF.

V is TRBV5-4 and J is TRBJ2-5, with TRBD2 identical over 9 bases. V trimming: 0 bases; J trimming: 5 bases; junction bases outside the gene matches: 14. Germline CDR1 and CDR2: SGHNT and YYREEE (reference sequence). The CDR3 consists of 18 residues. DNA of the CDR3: TGTGCCAGCAGCTTGGGGGCGGGCGGGGGGGCAGGTGGTGAGACCCAGTACTTC. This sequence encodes CASSLGAGGGAGGETQYF. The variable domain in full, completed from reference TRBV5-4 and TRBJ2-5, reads ETGVTQSPTHLIKTRGQQVTLRCSSQSGHNTVSWYQQALGQGPQFIFQYYREEENGRGNFPPRFSGLQFPNYSSELNVNALELDDSALYLCASSLGAGGGAGGETQYFGPGTRLLVL.

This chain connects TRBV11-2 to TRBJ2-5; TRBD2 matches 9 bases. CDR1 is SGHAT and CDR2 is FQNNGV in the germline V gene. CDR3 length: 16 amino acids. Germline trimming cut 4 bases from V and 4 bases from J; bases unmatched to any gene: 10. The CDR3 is CASSSPLERGVETQYF. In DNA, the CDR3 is TGTGCCAGCAGCTCCCCTTTGGAGCGGGGGGTAGAGACCCAGTACTTC.

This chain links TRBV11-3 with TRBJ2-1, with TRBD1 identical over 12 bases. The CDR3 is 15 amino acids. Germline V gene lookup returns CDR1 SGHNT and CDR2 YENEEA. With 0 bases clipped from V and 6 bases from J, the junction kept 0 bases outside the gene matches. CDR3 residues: CASSLEGQGANEQFF. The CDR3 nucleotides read TGTGCCAGCAGCTTAGAGGGACAGGGGGCCAATGAGCAGTTCTTC.

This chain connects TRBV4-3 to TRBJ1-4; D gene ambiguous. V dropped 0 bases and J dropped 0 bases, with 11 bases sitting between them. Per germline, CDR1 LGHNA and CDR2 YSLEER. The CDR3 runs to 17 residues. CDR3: CASSQDPRGATNEKLFF. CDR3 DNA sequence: TGCGCCAGCAGCCAAGACCCCCGGGGAGCAACTAATGAAAAACTGTTTTTT.

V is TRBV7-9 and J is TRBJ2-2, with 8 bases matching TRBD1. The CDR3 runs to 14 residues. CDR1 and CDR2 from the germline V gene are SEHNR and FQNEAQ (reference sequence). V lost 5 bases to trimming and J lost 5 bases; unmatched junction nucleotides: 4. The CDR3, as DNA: TGTGCCAGCAGCCACCAGGGGGCGACCGGGGAGCTGTTTTTT. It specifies CASSHQGATGELFF.

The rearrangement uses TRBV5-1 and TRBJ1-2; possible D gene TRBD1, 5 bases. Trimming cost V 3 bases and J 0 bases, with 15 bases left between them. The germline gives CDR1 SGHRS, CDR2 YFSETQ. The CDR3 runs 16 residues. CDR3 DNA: TGCGCCAGCAGCTGGGGGACTGCTGAAGCTAACTATGGCTACACCTTC. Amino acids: CASSWGTAEANYGYTF.

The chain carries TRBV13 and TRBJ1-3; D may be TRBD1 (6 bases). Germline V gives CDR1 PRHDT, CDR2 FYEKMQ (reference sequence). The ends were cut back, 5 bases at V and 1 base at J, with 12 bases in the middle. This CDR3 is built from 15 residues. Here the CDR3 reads CASSPRTASGNTIYF. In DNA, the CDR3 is TGTGCCAGCAGCCCAAGGACAGCTTCTGGAAACACCATATATTTT. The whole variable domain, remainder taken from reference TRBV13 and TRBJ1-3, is AAGVIQSPRHLIKEKRETATLKCYPIPRHDTVYWYQQGPGQDPQFLISFYEKMQSDKGSIPDRFSAQQFSDYHSELNMSSLELGDSALYFCASSPRTASGNTIYFGEGSWLTVV.

As DNA, the CDR3 is TGTGCCAGCACCCAGTATGGACAGATGAACACTGAAGCTTTCTTT. It specifies CASTQYGQMNTEAFF. The chain couples TRBV2 to TRBJ1-1; possibly TRBD1 for D (6 bases). Trimming stripped 7 bases from V and 0 bases from J, with 15 bases between. This CDR3 spans 15 amino acids. Germline loops: CDR1 SNHLY, CDR2 FYNNEI.

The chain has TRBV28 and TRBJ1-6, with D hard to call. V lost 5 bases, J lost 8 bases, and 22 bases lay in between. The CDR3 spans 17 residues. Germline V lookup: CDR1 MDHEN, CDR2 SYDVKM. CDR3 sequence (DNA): TGTGCCAGCAGTCCTTTCGGGGTAGGGATAGGGCATTCACCCCTCCACTTT. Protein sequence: CASSPFGVGIGHSPLHF.

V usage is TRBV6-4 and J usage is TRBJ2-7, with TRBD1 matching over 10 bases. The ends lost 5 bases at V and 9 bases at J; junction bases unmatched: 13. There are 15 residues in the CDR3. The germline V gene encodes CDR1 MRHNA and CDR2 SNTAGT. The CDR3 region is CASSFLPGQGFAQYF. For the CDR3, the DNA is TGTGCCAGCAGTTTTCTACCGGGACAGGGGTTCGCGCAGTACTTC.

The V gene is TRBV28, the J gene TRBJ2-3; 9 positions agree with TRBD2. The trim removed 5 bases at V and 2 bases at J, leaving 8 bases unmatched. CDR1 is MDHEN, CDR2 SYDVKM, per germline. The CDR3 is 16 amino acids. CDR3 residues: CASSPRGGGATDTQYF. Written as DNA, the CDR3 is TGTGCCAGCAGTCCCCGAGGCGGGGGGGCCACAGATACGCAGTATTTT.

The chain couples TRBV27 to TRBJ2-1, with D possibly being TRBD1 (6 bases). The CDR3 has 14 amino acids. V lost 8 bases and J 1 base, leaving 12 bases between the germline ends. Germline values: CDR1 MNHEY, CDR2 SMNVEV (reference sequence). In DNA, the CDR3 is TGTGCCAGCCAGCCGGACAGATCCTACAATGAGCAGTTCTTC. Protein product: CASQPDRSYNEQFF.

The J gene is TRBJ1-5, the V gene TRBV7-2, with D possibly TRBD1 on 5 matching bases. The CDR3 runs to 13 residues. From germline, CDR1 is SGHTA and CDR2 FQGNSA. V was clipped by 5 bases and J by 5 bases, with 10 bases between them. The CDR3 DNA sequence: TGTGCCAGCAGCCCCCGGGGGGATCAGCCCCAGCATTTT. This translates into CASSPRGDQPQHF.

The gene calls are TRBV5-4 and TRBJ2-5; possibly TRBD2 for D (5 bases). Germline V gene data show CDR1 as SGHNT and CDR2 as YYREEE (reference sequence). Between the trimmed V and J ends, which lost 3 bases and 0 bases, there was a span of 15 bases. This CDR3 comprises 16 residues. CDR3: CASSSFGSEYQETQYF. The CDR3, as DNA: TGTGCCAGCAGCTCTTTTGGGAGCGAGTACCAAGAGACCCAGTACTTC.